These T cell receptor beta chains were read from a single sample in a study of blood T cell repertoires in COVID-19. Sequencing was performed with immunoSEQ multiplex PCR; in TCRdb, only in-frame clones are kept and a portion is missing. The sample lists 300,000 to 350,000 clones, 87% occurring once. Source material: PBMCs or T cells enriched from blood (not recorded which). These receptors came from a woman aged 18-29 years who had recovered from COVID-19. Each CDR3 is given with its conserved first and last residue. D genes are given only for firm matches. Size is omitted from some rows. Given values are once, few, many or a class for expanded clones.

CDR3 DNA: TGCAGCGCGGACAGCCTCGAGCAGTACTTC; CDR3 protein: CSADSLEQYF; D gene: .; clone size: .; J gene: TRBJ2-7; V gene: TRBV29-1
CDR3 DNA: TGTGCCATCAGTGGACTAGCGGGAAACTCCTACGAGCAGTACTTC; CDR3 protein: CAISGLAGNSYEQYF; D gene: TRBD2; clone size: .; J gene: TRBJ2-7; V gene: TRBV10-3
CDR3 DNA: TGTGCCAGTAGTCGACAGGGGAACTATGGCTACACCTTC; CDR3 protein: CASSRQGNYGYTF; D gene: TRBD1; clone size: .; J gene: TRBJ1-2; V gene: TRBV19
CDR3 DNA: TGTGCCAGTAGCTACCTAGGGGTGGGCGAGACCCAGTACTTC; CDR3 protein: CASSYLGVGETQYF; D gene: .; clone size: .; J gene: TRBJ2-5; V gene: TRBV19
CDR3 DNA: TGCGCCAGCAGCCAAGCAGGGGGACGAGGTAGAATGAACACTGAAGCTTTCTTT; CDR3 protein: CASSQAGGRGRMNTEAFF; D gene: TRBD1; clone size: .; J gene: TRBJ1-1; V gene: TRBV4-1
CDR3 DNA: TGTGCCAGCAGTTTGTGGGGCCTAGGTGAAAACTACGAGCAGTACTTC; CDR3 protein: CASSLWGLGENYEQYF; D gene: .; clone size: .; J gene: TRBJ2-7; V gene: TRBV28
CDR3 DNA: TGTGCCAGTAGGGAGATGAGGGCGGGGGAGAGGTCACCCCTCCACTTT; CDR3 protein: CASREMRAGERSPLHF; D gene: .; clone size: .; J gene: TRBJ1-6; V gene: TRBV27
CDR3 DNA: TGTGCCACCGCCTTCGGGGGGGACTACAATGAGCAGTTCTTC; CDR3 protein: CATAFGGDYNEQFF; D gene: TRBD2; clone size: once; J gene: TRBJ2-1; V gene: TRBV6-5
CDR3 DNA: TGTGCCAGCAGAGACGGGACAGGGAGCAATCAGCCCCAGCATTTT; CDR3 protein: CASRDGTGSNQPQHF; D gene: TRBD1; clone size: .; J gene: TRBJ1-5; V gene: TRBV2
CDR3 DNA: TGTGCCAGCAGTTACCGGGACAGGGCGCTTCAGTACTTC; CDR3 protein: CASSYRDRALQYF; D gene: TRBD1; clone size: .; J gene: TRBJ2-7; V gene: TRBV28
CDR3 DNA: TGCGCCAGCAGCCAAGCCGATACAGGGAACGAAAAACTGTTTTTT; CDR3 protein: CASSQADTGNEKLFF; D gene: .; clone size: .; J gene: TRBJ1-4; V gene: TRBV4-3
CDR3 DNA: TGTGCCAGCAGCTTAAAAATTCGGCAGGGTAACCCTGCTACCTATGGCTACACCTTC; CDR3 protein: CASSLKIRQGNPATYGYTF; D gene: .; clone size: .; J gene: TRBJ1-2; V gene: TRBV7-3
CDR3 DNA: TGTGCCAGCAGCCACTACACTAGCGGGGGGGCTCGGAGCGGGCAGTTCTTC; CDR3 protein: CASSHYTSGGARSGQFF; D gene: TRBD2; clone size: .; J gene: TRBJ2-1; V gene: TRBV3-1/TRBV3-2
CDR3 DNA: TGTGCCAGCAGTGGGGACAGGTACACCTACGAGCAGTACTTC; CDR3 protein: CASSGDRYTYEQYF; D gene: TRBD1; clone size: once; J gene: TRBJ2-7; V gene: TRBV2
CDR3 DNA: TGTGCCAGCAGCCCCGTAGGGCGGGGGGACAATGAGCAGTTCTTC; CDR3 protein: CASSPVGRGDNEQFF; D gene: TRBD2; clone size: .; J gene: TRBJ2-1; V gene: TRBV7-3
CDR3 DNA: TGTGCCAGCAGCAAAGTAGGGCCTACCGGGAACCATGGCTACACCTTC; CDR3 protein: CASSKVGPTGNHGYTF; D gene: .; clone size: .; J gene: TRBJ1-2; V gene: TRBV21-1
CDR3 DNA: TGTGCCAGCAGCTCAGGCCGCAGGGAACTGTACCAAGAGACCCAGTACTTC; CDR3 protein: CASSSGRRELYQETQYF; D gene: .; clone size: .; J gene: TRBJ2-5; V gene: TRBV5-6
CDR3 DNA: TGTGCCAGCAGCTTCTTTGACAGGGCTAATTCACCCCTCCACTTT; CDR3 protein: CASSFFDRANSPLHF; D gene: TRBD1; clone size: .; J gene: TRBJ1-6; V gene: TRBV5-5
CDR3 DNA: TGTGCCAGCGGGACAGTCTACGAGCAGTACTTC; CDR3 protein: CASGTVYEQYF; D gene: TRBD1; clone size: .; J gene: TRBJ2-7; V gene: TRBV28
CDR3 DNA: TGTGCCACCAGCAGAGATCGAGTCACCGGAGAGACCCAGTACTTC; CDR3 protein: CATSRDRVTGETQYF; D gene: .; clone size: .; J gene: TRBJ2-5; V gene: TRBV15
CDR3 DNA: TGTGCCAGCAGTTACGGGCAGAGCCTTGAAAAACTGTTTTTT; CDR3 protein: CASSYGQSLEKLFF; D gene: .; clone size: .; J gene: TRBJ1-4; V gene: TRBV6-5
CDR3 DNA: TGCAGTGCTAGTGACGGAGCGGAACCCTACGAGCAGTACTTC; CDR3 protein: CSASDGAEPYEQYF; D gene: .; clone size: .; J gene: TRBJ2-7; V gene: TRBV20-1
CDR3 DNA: TGTGCCAGCAGCGCCGGGACTAGCGGGGGACCCCCGGGAGAGACCCAGTACTTC; CDR3 protein: CASSAGTSGGPPGETQYF; D gene: TRBD2; clone size: .; J gene: TRBJ2-5; V gene: TRBV7-3
CDR3 DNA: TGTGCCAGCAGCCCCCGGTTATACAATGAGCAGTTCTTC; CDR3 protein: CASSPRLYNEQFF; D gene: .; clone size: .; J gene: TRBJ2-1; V gene: TRBV6-5
CDR3 DNA: TGCAGCGTTGTAAGAATTCCGGGACAGGGGGCGTCTGGGGCCAACGTCCTGACTTTC; CDR3 protein: CSVVRIPGQGASGANVLTF; D gene: TRBD1; clone size: .; J gene: TRBJ2-6; V gene: TRBV29-1
CDR3 DNA: TGTGCCAGTAGTATTAGCGGGACCCCTAATGAGCAGTTCTTC; CDR3 protein: CASSISGTPNEQFF; D gene: TRBD2; clone size: .; J gene: TRBJ2-1; V gene: TRBV19
CDR3 DNA: TGCGCCAGCAGCTTGGGGAGAAATCAGCCCCAGCATTTT; CDR3 protein: CASSLGRNQPQHF; D gene: .; clone size: .; J gene: TRBJ1-5; V gene: TRBV5-1
CDR3 DNA: TGTGCCGCCCGAGGGGACTTAGTCCCCCATGGCTACACCTTC; CDR3 protein: CAARGDLVPHGYTF; D gene: .; clone size: .; J gene: TRBJ1-2; V gene: TRBV28
CDR3 DNA: TGTGCCAGCAGCCCCCAGGGGCAAGGGTGGGAGGAGCTGTTTTTT; CDR3 protein: CASSPQGQGWEELFF; D gene: .; clone size: .; J gene: TRBJ2-2; V gene: TRBV9
CDR3 DNA: TGTGCCACCAGTACGGCAGGGGGTAGCGAGCCCCAGCATTTT; CDR3 protein: CATSTAGGSEPQHF; D gene: TRBD1; clone size: once; J gene: TRBJ1-5; V gene: TRBV24-1
CDR3 DNA: TGTGCCAGCGTAGCAGGGTCTCAAAACTCCTACGAGCAGTACTTC; CDR3 protein: CASVAGSQNSYEQYF; D gene: .; clone size: .; J gene: TRBJ2-7; V gene: TRBV6-5
CDR3 DNA: TGTGCCAGCAGCCCAAGACTAGCGGGGGACTCCTACAATGAGCAGTTCTTC; CDR3 protein: CASSPRLAGDSYNEQFF; D gene: TRBD2; clone size: .; J gene: TRBJ2-1; V gene: TRBV9
CDR3 DNA: TGTGCCAGCAGCTTGGCGCGGGAGAAACTGTTCTTC; CDR3 protein: CASSLAREKLFF; D gene: TRBD2; clone size: once; J gene: TRBJ2-1; V gene: TRBV2
CDR3 DNA: TGCGCCAGCAGCCAAGATCTCTACGCAGATACGCAGTATTTT; CDR3 protein: CASSQDLYADTQYF; D gene: .; clone size: .; J gene: TRBJ2-3; V gene: TRBV4-3
CDR3 DNA: TGTGCCAGCAGCAAAACAGGACACGGAAACTATGGCTACACCTTC; CDR3 protein: CASSKTGHGNYGYTF; D gene: .; clone size: .; J gene: TRBJ1-2; V gene: TRBV21-1
CDR3 DNA: TGTGCCTGGAGTGTACTTGTGAACACTGAAGCTTTCTTT; CDR3 protein: CAWSVLVNTEAFF; D gene: .; clone size: once; J gene: TRBJ1-1; V gene: TRBV30
CDR3 DNA: TGTGCCAGCAGCCTACAGGGGGCAGGAAACACCATATATTTT; CDR3 protein: CASSLQGAGNTIYF; D gene: TRBD1; clone size: .; J gene: TRBJ1-3; V gene: TRBV7-9
CDR3 DNA: TGTGCCACCAGCAGACAAGGACAGAGCACAGATACGCAGTATTTT; CDR3 protein: CATSRQGQSTDTQYF; D gene: .; clone size: .; J gene: TRBJ2-3; V gene: TRBV15
CDR3 DNA: TGTGCCAGCAGCTTAAAAACAGGGGGTTTTAGCACAGATACGCAGTATTTT; CDR3 protein: CASSLKTGGFSTDTQYF; D gene: TRBD1; clone size: .; J gene: TRBJ2-3; V gene: TRBV7-2
CDR3 DNA: TGTGCCAGCAGCCCGAGGCTCTGGTTCAGAGAGACCCAGTACTTC; CDR3 protein: CASSPRLWFRETQYF; D gene: .; clone size: .; J gene: TRBJ2-5; V gene: TRBV11-2
CDR3 DNA: TGCGCCAGCAGCTTGGCCCGGGGGGCGAGGGCTGAAGCTTTCTTT; CDR3 protein: CASSLARGARAEAFF; D gene: .; clone size: few; J gene: TRBJ1-1; V gene: TRBV5-1
CDR3 DNA: TGTGCCACCAGTGATTTAGGAGGGGATCAGCCCCAGCATTTT; CDR3 protein: CATSDLGGDQPQHF; D gene: .; clone size: .; J gene: TRBJ1-5; V gene: TRBV24-1
CDR3 DNA: TGCAGCGCAACGTCCCGGGACAGGGGGCAAGGGATCTACGAGCAGTACTTC; CDR3 protein: CSATSRDRGQGIYEQYF; D gene: TRBD1; clone size: .; J gene: TRBJ2-7; V gene: TRBV29-1
CDR3 DNA: TGTGCCAGCAGTTTTGCGGGGCCTGGCTACACCTTC; CDR3 protein: CASSFAGPGYTF; D gene: .; clone size: .; J gene: TRBJ1-2; V gene: TRBV12-3/TRBV12-4
CDR3 DNA: TGTGCCTGGAGCGGACAGATGAACACTGAAGCTTTCTTT; CDR3 protein: CAWSGQMNTEAFF; D gene: .; clone size: once; J gene: TRBJ1-1; V gene: TRBV30
CDR3 DNA: TGTGCCAGCAGCACCGGACTAGCGGGACTGGTGGATACGCAGTATTTT; CDR3 protein: CASSTGLAGLVDTQYF; D gene: TRBD2; clone size: .; J gene: TRBJ2-3; V gene: TRBV9
CDR3 DNA: TGTGCCAGCAGCGAGGGGCCAGGGAGGCCTGGAAACACCATATATTTT; CDR3 protein: CASSEGPGRPGNTIYF; D gene: .; clone size: .; J gene: TRBJ1-3; V gene: TRBV11-3
CDR3 DNA: TGTGCCAGCAGCTTAGGGGGGGAATATAATTCACCCCTCCACTTT; CDR3 protein: CASSLGGEYNSPLHF; D gene: .; clone size: .; J gene: TRBJ1-6; V gene: TRBV7-2
CDR3 DNA: TGTGCCGCCTCGACAGGGGGCTACGAGCAGTACTTC; CDR3 protein: CAASTGGYEQYF; D gene: TRBD1; clone size: .; J gene: TRBJ2-7; V gene: TRBV6-5
CDR3 DNA: TGTGCCAGCAGCGTTGGCAGGGCCTCTGGAAACACCATATATTTT; CDR3 protein: CASSVGRASGNTIYF; D gene: .; clone size: .; J gene: TRBJ1-3; V gene: TRBV9
CDR3 DNA: TGTGCCAGCAGCGTAGAAGGGGTCACTGGAAACACCATATATTTT; CDR3 protein: CASSVEGVTGNTIYF; D gene: .; clone size: .; J gene: TRBJ1-3; V gene: TRBV9
CDR3 DNA: TGTGCCAGCAGCGAGGGGGGAGGGTTCAATGAGCAGTTCTTC; CDR3 protein: CASSEGGGFNEQFF; D gene: .; clone size: .; J gene: TRBJ2-1; V gene: TRBV9
CDR3 DNA: TGTGCCAGCAGCCGTACTCCCCGGAACACTGAAGCTTTCTTT; CDR3 protein: CASSRTPRNTEAFF; D gene: .; clone size: .; J gene: TRBJ1-1; V gene: TRBV7-2